This TCR beta chain was sequenced for a study of T cell repertoires in cytomegalovirus infection. MiXCR, applied by TCRdb to the reads, yields one record per CDR3 protein. The table shows roughly 920,000 distinct CDR3 sequences, with roughly a third occurring only once. V was pared by 0 bases and J by 8 bases, with 17 bases between. The CDR3 loop spans 16 amino acids. The germline gives CDR1 SGDLS, CDR2 YYNGEE. This clonotype has just a few counts. The target antigen is unknown. J is TRBJ1-4 and V is TRBV9; tentative D call: TRBD1 (5 bases). The specimen was cultured CD8+ T cells from PBMCs, collected from culture after CMV antigen stimulation. The clonotype was recovered from a human donor in good health (CMV status not recorded). Some clones in this sample may be carry-over from other donors' samples. In DNA form, the CDR3 reads TGTGCCAGCAGCGTAGCTTCCGGGACGCCAAGAGAAAAACTGTTTTTT. Protein: CASSVASGTPREKLFF.